This is a list of T cell receptor beta chains from one sample in a study of T-cell memory formation after mild COVID-19. Each CDR3 protein gets one entry after TCRdb re-called the 5' RACE reads with MiXCR. The sample carries 50,000 to 70,000 distinct CDR3 sequences, 12% recorded once. Material: PBMCs or a T cell subset sorted from them (not recorded which). These receptor sequences come from a man aged 18 to 35 who had mild COVID-19 (a few samples of this study predate the infection). Cell type and time point are not known. CDR3s include the opening cysteine and the closing phenylalanine or tryptophan. D genes are given only for firm matches. The size field is filled for only some rows; it gives once, few, many or a size class.

abundance | d_gene | j_gene | v_gene | CDR3nt | CDR3aa
many | NA | TRBJ2-4 | TRBV5-1 | TGCGCCAGCAGCTCCCGGTGGGGAGTTCAGTACTTC | CASSSRWGVQYF
many | TRBD1 | TRBJ2-5 | TRBV7-3 | TGTGCCAGCAGCTTGACGGGGACAGGGCAAGAGACCCAGTACTTC | CASSLTGTGQETQYF
NA | NA | TRBJ2-4 | TRBV7-8 | TGTGCCAGCAGCTTAGGTGCGGCCAAAAACATTCAGTACTTC | CASSLGAAKNIQYF
many | NA | TRBJ2-7 | TRBV29-1 | TGCAGCGTTGAAGATCAGGCAGGGCTCGAGCAGTACTTC | CSVEDQAGLEQYF
NA | NA | TRBJ2-1 | TRBV2 | TGTGCCAGCAGGTCCTTTGTCAGGGCAGGGAACAATGAGCAGTTCTTC | CASRSFVRAGNNEQFF
NA | NA | TRBJ1-1 | TRBV7-2 | TGTGCCAGCAGCTTATCCTCAGTGAACACTGAAGCTTTCTTT | CASSLSSVNTEAFF
NA | NA | TRBJ2-7 | TRBV7-2 | TGTGCCAGCAGCCCTGCCAGGGCCCCCTACGAGCAGTACTTC | CASSPARAPYEQYF
few | NA | TRBJ2-7 | TRBV20-1 | TGCAGTGCTAGAGATTCTAGTCTCTACGAGCAGTACTTC | CSARDSSLYEQYF
many | TRBD2 | TRBJ2-5 | TRBV4-3 | TGCGCCAGCAGCCAAGATGGTTTTGGGCTAGCGGGGGAAGAGACCCAGTACTTC | CASSQDGFGLAGEETQYF
few | TRBD2 | TRBJ2-1 | TRBV30 | TGTGCCTGGAGTCGGGACTACCCAGGGCAGTTCTTC | CAWSRDYPGQFF
NA | NA | TRBJ1-2 | TRBV14 | TGTGCCAGCAGCCATACTCTCGGGGGATCCAGTTATGGCTACACCTTC | CASSHTLGGSSYGYTF
once | NA | TRBJ1-1 | TRBV19 | TGTGCCAGTAGTACCGGACGGACGGTGAACACTGAAGCTTTCTTT | CASSTGRTVNTEAFF
few | NA | TRBJ1-6 | TRBV7-6 | TGTGCCAGCAGCTTAGCAGAGAATTCACCCCTCCACTTT | CASSLAENSPLHF